Below, 11 T cell receptor beta chains from the same sample are listed, as sequenced in a study of early T cells in non-severe SARS-CoV-2 infection (dated by TCRdb to 2020 to 2023). Library prep was done by 5' RACE. The sequencer listed for this sample is NextSeq 500. TCRdb passed the public sequencing reads through fastp at Q25 and MiXCR, retaining productive beta sequences. Identical CDR3 protein sequences are pooled into one entry, listed with their most common genes and DNA. The sample has 85,000 to 95,000 distinct CDR3 sequences on record, roughly 17% of them singletons. The top ten clones comprise around 4.9% of the sample. The sequences come from whole blood, collected at baseline. All receptors derive from an adult who was a healthcare worker with PCR-confirmed SARS-CoV-2 infection or an uninfected control (not recorded which).

At least ten counts were recorded for this clonotype. The chain is built from TRBV3-1 and TRBJ2-1; no reliable D call. The CDR3 sequence is 15 residues long. V was pared by 2 bases and J by 0 bases, with 8 bases between. The germline gives CDR1 LGHDT, CDR2 YNNKEL (reference sequence). The CDR3 here is CASSQSLNSYNEQFF. The CDR3 DNA sequence: TGTGCCAGCAGCCAATCCCTAAACTCCTACAATGAGCAGTTCTTC.

V is TRBV30 and J is TRBJ2-4; weak D call: TRBD2 (5 bases). This CDR3 contains 16 residues. The V end lost 3 bases, the J end lost 4 bases, and 19 bases lay between the germline ends. In germline, CDR1 is GTSNPN, CDR2 SVGIG (reference sequence). CDR3 protein: CAWSDPRGIEKNIQYF. DNA for the CDR3: TGTGCCTGGAGCGACCCGAGAGGGATTGAGAAAAACATTCAGTACTTC. Full variable domain (rest looked up from reference TRBV30 and TRBJ2-4): SQTIHQWPATLVQPVGSPLSLECTVEGTSNPNLYWYRQAAGRGLQLLFYSVGIGQISSEVPQNLSASRPQDRQFILSSKKLLLSDSGFYLCAWSDPRGIEKNIQYFGAGTRLSVL.

This clonotype was found many times. J is TRBJ2-5 and V is TRBV20-1, with no clear D. Germline V gives CDR1 DFQATT, CDR2 SNEGSKA (reference sequence). V gave up 6 bases and J gave up 4 bases, with 6 bases separating them. CDR3 length: 10 residues. The chain's CDR3 is CSANRETQYF. CDR3 DNA: TGCAGTGCAAATAGAGAGACCCAGTACTTC.

V is TRBV12-3 or TRBV12-4 and J is TRBJ1-5; 7 bases line up with TRBD1. After removal of 6 bases from V and 9 bases from J, the junction contained 8 bases not matched to a gene. The CDR3 length is 13 residues. CDR3 sequence reads: CASSWTGPRPQHF. The DNA of the CDR3 is TGTGCCAGCAGCTGGACAGGACCTCGGCCCCAGCATTTT.

At least ten counts were recorded for this clonotype. The V gene is TRBV5-1, the J gene TRBJ1-3; maybe TRBD1 (6 bases). The germline V gene has CDR1 SGHRS and CDR2 YFSETQ. The CDR3 has 16 residues. V lost 4 bases and J 2 bases, leaving 16 bases between the germline ends. DNA of the CDR3: TGCGCCAGCAGCCCGATTGACAGGTCGCCTGGAAACACCATATATTTT. Its translation is CASSPIDRSPGNTIYF.

Many counts were recorded for this clonotype. The V call is TRBV6-5, the J call TRBJ2-3; D uncertain. Trimming took 2 bases from V and 3 from J, leaving 6 bases between them. Germline V CDR1 and CDR2: MNHEY, SVGAGI. This CDR3 has 13 amino acids. The CDR3 protein is CASSYRATDTQYF. As DNA, the CDR3 is TGTGCCAGCAGTTACCGGGCTACAGATACGCAGTATTTT.

The chain is built from TRBV6-5 and TRBJ2-2; 11 bases agree with TRBD2. Germline V gene lookup returns CDR1 MNHEY and CDR2 SVGAGI. Trimming at V came to 6 bases and at J to 5 bases, leaving 8 bases not matched to a gene. The CDR3 length is 16 residues. CDR3 sequence reads: CASRSPGLAATGELFF. The CDR3, as DNA: TGTGCCAGCAGAAGTCCGGGACTAGCGGCGACCGGGGAGCTGTTTTTT.

This clonotype is medium-sized by share. The chain uses TRBV4-3 and TRBJ1-1; D remains ambiguous. The V end lost 3 bases, the J end lost 6 bases, and 17 bases lay between the germline ends. There are 15 residues in the CDR3. Germline-derived CDR1 and CDR2 are LGHNA and YSLEER. The CDR3 coding sequence is TGCGCCAGCAGCCAGGATGGCCTAAGTCGGTCTGAAGCTTTCTTT. Its protein product is CASSQDGLSRSEAFF.

The V and J genes are TRBV12-3 or TRBV12-4 and TRBJ2-7; 7 bases line up with TRBD1. The V segment lost 8 bases and the J segment 1 base; nucleotides outside the gene matches: 5. This CDR3 region has 13 residues. The CDR3 nucleotides read TGTGCCAGCGCGACAGGGATTTCCTACGAGCAGTACTTC. Protein: CASATGISYEQYF.

The V and J genes are TRBV7-9 and TRBJ2-2; the D gene is possibly TRBD2 (6 bases). The CDR3 spans 17 residues. V was clipped by 2 bases and J by 2 bases, with 15 bases between them. The V gene's germline CDR1 is SEHNR and CDR2 FQNEAQ (reference sequence). DNA for the CDR3: TGTGCCAGCAGCTTACCGGAGGGAGCGGATAACACCGGGGAGCTGTTTTTT. It is translated as CASSLPEGADNTGELFF.

The rearrangement joins TRBV10-2 to TRBJ2-5; D is undetermined. The V gene's germline CDR1 is WSHSY and CDR2 SAAADI. This CDR3 region has 11 residues. Trimming removed 4 bases from V and 10 bases from J, with 10 bases in between. DNA of the CDR3: TGCGCCAGCAGTGTTTTAGGAATCCAGTACTTC. Translated, it gives CASSVLGIQYF.